The rows below give T cell receptor beta chains drawn from one sample of a study of T cell responses to AZD1222 COVID-19 vaccine. Method: immunoSEQ multiplex PCR; TCRdb's copy keeps in-frame clones and lacks some. The sample holds about 110,000 clones, around 85% seen once. The sample in question was peripheral blood, obtained on day 0 of AZD1222 vaccination. The receptors originated from an adult in good health. CDR3s include the opening cysteine and the closing phenylalanine or tryptophan. D genes are given only for firm matches. Clone size appears in some rows only: once, few, many, or a class for an expanded clone.

d_call: -
v_call: TRBV28
j_call: TRBJ1-1
clone_size: -
cdr3_aa: CASSQGLTGNTEAFF
cdr3_nt: TGTGCCAGCAGTCAGGGGTTAACGGGGAACACTGAAGCTTTCTTT

d_call: TRBD2
v_call: TRBV7-8
j_call: TRBJ2-1
clone_size: -
cdr3_aa: CASSPTSGEPSYNEQFF
cdr3_nt: TGTGCCAGCAGCCCAACTAGCGGGGAACCTTCCTACAATGAGCAGTTCTTC

d_call: -
v_call: TRBV29-1
j_call: TRBJ1-2
clone_size: few
cdr3_aa: CSVEDSNYGYTF
cdr3_nt: TGCAGCGTTGAAGACAGCAACTATGGCTACACCTTC

d_call: TRBD1
v_call: TRBV6-7
j_call: TRBJ1-4
clone_size: -
cdr3_aa: CASSGQGWYPNEKLFF
cdr3_nt: TGTGCCAGCAGTGGACAGGGCTGGTATCCTAATGAAAAACTGTTTTTT

d_call: -
v_call: TRBV5-5
j_call: TRBJ1-2
clone_size: -
cdr3_aa: CASSLSSGVYGYTF
cdr3_nt: TGTGCCAGCAGCTTGTCTTCGGGGGTATATGGCTACACCTTC

d_call: -
v_call: TRBV9
j_call: TRBJ2-7
clone_size: -
cdr3_aa: CASSTRVTSEQYF
cdr3_nt: TGTGCCAGCAGCACCAGGGTGACGAGCGAGCAGTACTTC

d_call: -
v_call: TRBV5-1
j_call: TRBJ1-1
clone_size: -
cdr3_aa: CASRQNMNTEAFF
cdr3_nt: TGCGCCAGCAGACAGAACATGAACACTGAAGCTTTCTTT

d_call: TRBD1
v_call: TRBV5-5
j_call: TRBJ1-5
clone_size: -
cdr3_aa: CASSLVSSRGNQPQHF
cdr3_nt: TGTGCCAGCAGCTTAGTATCAAGCAGGGGGAATCAGCCCCAGCATTTT

d_call: -
v_call: TRBV5-1
j_call: TRBJ1-1
clone_size: few
cdr3_aa: CASSLVTGMNTEAFF
cdr3_nt: TGCGCCAGCAGCTTGGTTACAGGAATGAACACTGAAGCTTTCTTT

d_call: -
v_call: TRBV5-1
j_call: TRBJ1-4
clone_size: few
cdr3_aa: CASSLTSLNEKLFF
cdr3_nt: TGCGCCAGCAGCCTGACGTCCCTTAATGAAAAACTGTTTTTT

d_call: -
v_call: TRBV7-6
j_call: TRBJ1-1
clone_size: -
cdr3_aa: CASSPRVTLGTEAFF
cdr3_nt: TGTGCCAGCAGCCCTAGGGTCACTCTCGGGACTGAAGCTTTCTTT

d_call: -
v_call: TRBV6-5
j_call: TRBJ1-5
clone_size: -
cdr3_aa: CASSLTRNNQPQHF
cdr3_nt: TGTGCCAGCAGTTTAACACGGAACAATCAGCCCCAGCATTTT

d_call: -
v_call: TRBV7-2
j_call: TRBJ1-6
clone_size: -
cdr3_aa: CATGDLSLHF
cdr3_nt: TGTGCCACAGGGGACTTGTCCCTCCACTTT

d_call: TRBD1
v_call: TRBV18
j_call: TRBJ1-6
clone_size: -
cdr3_aa: CASSPPPRDRGRAARDSPLHF
cdr3_nt: TGTGCCAGCTCACCACCCCCGCGGGACAGGGGAAGGGCAGCCAGAGATTCACCCCTCCACTTT

d_call: -
v_call: TRBV18
j_call: TRBJ2-1
clone_size: -
cdr3_aa: CASSPLGVNNEQFF
cdr3_nt: TGTGCCAGCTCACCTTTAGGTGTAAATAATGAGCAGTTCTTC

d_call: -
v_call: TRBV20-1
j_call: TRBJ2-3
clone_size: -
cdr3_aa: CSASLSDTQYF
cdr3_nt: TGCAGTGCTAGCTTATCAGATACGCAGTATTTT

d_call: -
v_call: TRBV27
j_call: TRBJ2-3
clone_size: -
cdr3_aa: CASSPSPSLADTQYF
cdr3_nt: TGTGCCAGCAGTCCCTCCCCTAGCTTGGCAGATACGCAGTATTTT

d_call: -
v_call: TRBV18
j_call: TRBJ1-5
clone_size: -
cdr3_aa: CASSRPNQPQHF
cdr3_nt: TGTGCCAGCTCACGTCCCAATCAGCCCCAGCATTTT

d_call: -
v_call: TRBV9
j_call: TRBJ2-2
clone_size: -
cdr3_aa: CASSVTGTGELFF
cdr3_nt: TGTGCCAGCAGCGTCACAGGGACCGGGGAGCTGTTTTTT

d_call: -
v_call: TRBV30
j_call: TRBJ2-3
clone_size: -
cdr3_aa: CAWGGKDTQYF
cdr3_nt: TGTGCCTGGGGCGGGAAAGATACGCAGTATTTT

d_call: -
v_call: TRBV4-1
j_call: TRBJ1-5
clone_size: few
cdr3_aa: CASSQEGNAGYSNQPQHF
cdr3_nt: TGCGCCAGCAGCCAAGAGGGGAACGCGGGTTATAGCAATCAGCCCCAGCATTTT

d_call: -
v_call: TRBV11-3
j_call: TRBJ2-1
clone_size: -
cdr3_aa: CASSEDSSYNEQFF
cdr3_nt: TGTGCCAGCAGTGAGGATAGCTCCTACAATGAGCAGTTCTTC

d_call: TRBD1
v_call: TRBV5-5
j_call: TRBJ2-7
clone_size: -
cdr3_aa: CASSLGVAGGPEQYF
cdr3_nt: TGTGCCAGCAGCTTGGGAGTGGCAGGGGGCCCCGAGCAGTACTTC

d_call: TRBD2
v_call: TRBV3-1/TRBV3-2
j_call: TRBJ2-5
clone_size: -
cdr3_aa: CASSQDSGRAIETQYF
cdr3_nt: TGTGCCAGCAGCCAAGATAGCGGGAGGGCGATCGAGACCCAGTACTTC

d_call: -
v_call: TRBV6-4
j_call: TRBJ1-2
clone_size: few
cdr3_aa: CASSDGNRGVGGYTF
cdr3_nt: TGTGCCAGCAGTGACGGGAATCGGGGAGTCGGCGGCTACACCTTC

d_call: -
v_call: TRBV19
j_call: TRBJ1-5
clone_size: -
cdr3_aa: CASSISTASNQPQHF
cdr3_nt: TGTGCCAGTAGTATCTCAACAGCTAGCAATCAGCCCCAGCATTTT

d_call: -
v_call: TRBV2
j_call: TRBJ2-3
clone_size: -
cdr3_aa: CASSEVDTQYF
cdr3_nt: TGTGCCAGCAGTGAAGTAGATACGCAGTATTTT

d_call: -
v_call: TRBV24-1
j_call: TRBJ2-1
clone_size: once
cdr3_aa: CATSGRRGSDNEQFF
cdr3_nt: TGTGCCACCAGTGGACGCAGGGGTAGTGACAATGAGCAGTTCTTC

d_call: -
v_call: TRBV9
j_call: TRBJ2-7
clone_size: -
cdr3_aa: CASSVEPRTYEQYF
cdr3_nt: TGTGCCAGCAGCGTAGAGCCGCGAACCTACGAGCAGTACTTC

d_call: TRBD1
v_call: TRBV2
j_call: TRBJ1-4
clone_size: -
cdr3_aa: CASRRQGSEKLFF
cdr3_nt: TGTGCCAGCAGAAGACAGGGTTCGGAAAAACTGTTTTTT

d_call: TRBD2
v_call: TRBV6-5
j_call: TRBJ2-7
clone_size: -
cdr3_aa: CASGRHVSYEQYF
cdr3_nt: TGTGCTAGCGGGAGACACGTCTCCTACGAGCAGTACTTC

d_call: -
v_call: TRBV2
j_call: TRBJ1-3
clone_size: few
cdr3_aa: CASSEHRVNGNTIYF
cdr3_nt: TGTGCCAGCAGTGAACACAGGGTTAATGGAAACACCATATATTTT

d_call: -
v_call: TRBV18
j_call: TRBJ2-2
clone_size: -
cdr3_aa: CASTTLETGELFF
cdr3_nt: TGTGCCAGCACGACCCTTGAGACCGGGGAGCTGTTTTTT

d_call: TRBD1
v_call: TRBV5-4
j_call: TRBJ1-2
clone_size: -
cdr3_aa: CASSLRGTDYGYTF
cdr3_nt: TGTGCCAGCAGCTTGCGGGGGACAGACTATGGCTACACCTTC

d_call: -
v_call: TRBV14
j_call: TRBJ1-4
clone_size: few
cdr3_aa: CASSQDLQSEKLFF
cdr3_nt: TGTGCCAGCAGCCAAGATCTCCAGAGTGAAAAACTGTTTTTT

d_call: TRBD1
v_call: TRBV28
j_call: TRBJ1-1
clone_size: -
cdr3_aa: CASSPMGQAGTEAFF
cdr3_nt: TGTGCCAGCAGTCCCATGGGACAGGCCGGCACTGAAGCTTTCTTT

d_call: -
v_call: TRBV18
j_call: TRBJ2-6
clone_size: -
cdr3_aa: CASSPVGLTLSGANVLTF
cdr3_nt: TGTGCCAGCTCACCGGTCGGTCTAACCCTCTCTGGGGCCAACGTCCTGACTTTC

d_call: -
v_call: TRBV5-6
j_call: TRBJ2-7
clone_size: -
cdr3_aa: CASSLWGSSYEQYF
cdr3_nt: TGTGCCAGCAGCTTGTGGGGGAGCTCCTACGAGCAGTACTTC

d_call: TRBD1
v_call: TRBV5-4
j_call: TRBJ2-2
clone_size: -
cdr3_aa: CASSLGVQGALTGELFF
cdr3_nt: TGTGCCAGCAGCTTGGGGGTGCAGGGGGCATTAACCGGGGAGCTGTTTTTT

d_call: TRBD2
v_call: TRBV27
j_call: TRBJ2-1
clone_size: -
cdr3_aa: CASRLAGGYEQFF
cdr3_nt: TGTGCCAGCAGGCTAGCGGGAGGATATGAGCAGTTCTTC

d_call: TRBD2
v_call: TRBV6-2/TRBV6-3
j_call: TRBJ2-7
clone_size: -
cdr3_aa: CASSYSNRRGRQYF
cdr3_nt: TGTGCCAGCAGTTACTCGAACCGGCGGGGGAGGCAGTACTTC